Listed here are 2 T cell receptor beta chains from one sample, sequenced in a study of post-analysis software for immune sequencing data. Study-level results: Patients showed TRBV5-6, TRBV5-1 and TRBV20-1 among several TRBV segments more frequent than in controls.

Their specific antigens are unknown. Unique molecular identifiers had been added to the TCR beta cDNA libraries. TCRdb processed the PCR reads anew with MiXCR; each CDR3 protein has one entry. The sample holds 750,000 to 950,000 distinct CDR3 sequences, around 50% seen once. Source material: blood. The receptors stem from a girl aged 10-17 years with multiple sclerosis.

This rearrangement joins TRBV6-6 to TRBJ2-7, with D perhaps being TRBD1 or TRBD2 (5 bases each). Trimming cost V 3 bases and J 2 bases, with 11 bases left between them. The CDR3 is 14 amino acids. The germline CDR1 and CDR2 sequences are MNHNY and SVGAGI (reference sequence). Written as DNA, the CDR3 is TGTGCCAGCAGTTATTGGGGGACCGCCTACGAGCAGTACTTC. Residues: CASSYWGTAYEQYF.

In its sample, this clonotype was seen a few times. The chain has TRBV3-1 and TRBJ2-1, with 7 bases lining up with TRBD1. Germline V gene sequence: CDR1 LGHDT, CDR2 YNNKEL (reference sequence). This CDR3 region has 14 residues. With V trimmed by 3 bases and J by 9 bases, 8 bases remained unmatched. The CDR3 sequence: CASSHRDRVSEQFF. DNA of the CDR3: TGTGCCAGCAGCCATAGAGACAGGGTCAGTGAGCAGTTCTTC.